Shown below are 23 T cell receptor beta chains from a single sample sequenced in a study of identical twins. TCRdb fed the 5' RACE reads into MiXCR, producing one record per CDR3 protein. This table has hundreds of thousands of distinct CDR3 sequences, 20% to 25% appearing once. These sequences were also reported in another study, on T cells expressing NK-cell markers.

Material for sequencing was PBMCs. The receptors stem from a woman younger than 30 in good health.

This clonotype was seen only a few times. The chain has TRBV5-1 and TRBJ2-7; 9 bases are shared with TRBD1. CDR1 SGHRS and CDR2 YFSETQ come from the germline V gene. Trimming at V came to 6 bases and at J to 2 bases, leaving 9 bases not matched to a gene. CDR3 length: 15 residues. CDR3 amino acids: CASTITTGGPYEQYF. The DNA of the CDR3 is TGCGCCAGCACCATCACGACAGGGGGGCCCTACGAGCAGTACTTC.

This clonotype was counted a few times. The DNA for the CDR3 is TGTGCCAGCAGTTATTTGGGGAGAATGAGATCACCCCTCCACTTT. Amino acids: CASSYLGRMRSPLHF. The chain combines TRBV6-5 with TRBJ1-6; D remains ambiguous. Germline loops: CDR1 MNHEY, CDR2 SVGAGI. V lost 3 bases and J lost 10, with 16 bases in between. This CDR3 region has 15 residues.

The CDR3 DNA is TGTGCCAGCAGTTACTCCGACAGGGTAGATGGCTACACCTTC. Translating gives CASSYSDRVDGYTF. The rearrangement uses TRBV6-5 and TRBJ1-2, with 7 nucleotides matching TRBD1. V shed 0 bases, J shed 6 bases, and the junction held 4 bases outside the gene matches. The CDR3 runs to 14 residues. From germline, CDR1 is MNHEY and CDR2 SVGAGI.

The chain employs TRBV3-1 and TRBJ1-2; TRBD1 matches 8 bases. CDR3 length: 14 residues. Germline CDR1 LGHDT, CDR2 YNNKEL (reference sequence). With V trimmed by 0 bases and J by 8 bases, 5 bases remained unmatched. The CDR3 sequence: CASSQDVGTGGYTF. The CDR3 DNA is TGTGCCAGCAGCCAAGATGTGGGGACAGGCGGCTACACCTTC.

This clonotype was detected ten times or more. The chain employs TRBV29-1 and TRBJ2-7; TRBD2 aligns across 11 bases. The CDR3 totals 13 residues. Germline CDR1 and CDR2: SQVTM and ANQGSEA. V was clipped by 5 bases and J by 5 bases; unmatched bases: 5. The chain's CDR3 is CSVPGTSGHEQYF. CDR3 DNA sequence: TGCAGCGTTCCCGGGACTAGCGGCCACGAGCAGTACTTC.

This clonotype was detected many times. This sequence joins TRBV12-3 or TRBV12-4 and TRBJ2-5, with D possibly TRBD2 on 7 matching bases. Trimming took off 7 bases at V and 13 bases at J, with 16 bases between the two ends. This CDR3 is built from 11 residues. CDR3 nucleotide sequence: TGTGCCAGCACCAGGGGAGGGGTCGCGTACTTC. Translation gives CASTRGGVAYF.

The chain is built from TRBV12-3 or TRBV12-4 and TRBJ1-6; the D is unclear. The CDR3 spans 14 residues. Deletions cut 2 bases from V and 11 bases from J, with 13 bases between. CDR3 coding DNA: TGTGCCAGCAGTTTACAGCAGTACTCGGCACCCCTCCACTTT. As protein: CASSLQQYSAPLHF.

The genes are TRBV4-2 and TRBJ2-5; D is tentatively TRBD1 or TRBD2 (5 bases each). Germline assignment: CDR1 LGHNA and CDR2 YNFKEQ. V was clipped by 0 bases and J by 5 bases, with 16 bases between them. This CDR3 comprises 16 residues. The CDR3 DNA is TGTGCCAGCAGCCAAGAGGGGCGGGCCCCTGGGGAGACCCAGTACTTC. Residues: CASSQEGRAPGETQYF.

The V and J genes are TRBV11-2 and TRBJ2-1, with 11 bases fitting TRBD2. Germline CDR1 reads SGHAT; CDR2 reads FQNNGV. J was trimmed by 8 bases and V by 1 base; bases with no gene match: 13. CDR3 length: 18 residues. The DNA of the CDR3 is TGTGCCAGCAGCTTAGTAGCGGGGGGGCCTTCCTCGCATCATGAGCAGTTCTTC. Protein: CASSLVAGGPSSHHEQFF.

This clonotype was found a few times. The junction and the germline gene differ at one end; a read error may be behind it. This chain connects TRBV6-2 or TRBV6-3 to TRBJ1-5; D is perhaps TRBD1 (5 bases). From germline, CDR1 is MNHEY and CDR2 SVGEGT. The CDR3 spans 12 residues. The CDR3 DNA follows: TGTGCCAGCAGAGAGGGGAATCGGCCCCAGCATTTT. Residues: CASREGNRPQHF.

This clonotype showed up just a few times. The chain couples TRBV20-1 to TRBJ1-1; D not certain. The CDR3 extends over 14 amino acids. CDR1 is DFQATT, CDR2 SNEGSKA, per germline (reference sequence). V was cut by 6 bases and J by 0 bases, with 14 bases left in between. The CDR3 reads CSAIESVLNTEAFF. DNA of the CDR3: TGCAGTGCCATTGAGAGCGTGCTGAACACTGAAGCTTTCTTT.

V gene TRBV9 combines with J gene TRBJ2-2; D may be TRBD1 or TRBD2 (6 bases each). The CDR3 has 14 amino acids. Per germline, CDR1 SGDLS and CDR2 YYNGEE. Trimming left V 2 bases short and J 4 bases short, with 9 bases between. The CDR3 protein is CASSVRGVTGELFF. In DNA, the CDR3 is TGTGCCAGCAGCGTGAGGGGGGTCACCGGGGAGCTGTTTTTT.

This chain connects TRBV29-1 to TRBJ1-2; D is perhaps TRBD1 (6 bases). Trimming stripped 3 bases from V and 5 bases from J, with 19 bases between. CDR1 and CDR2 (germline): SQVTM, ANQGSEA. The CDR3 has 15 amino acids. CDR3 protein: CSVDALGNRVYGYTF. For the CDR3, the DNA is TGCAGCGTTGACGCCCTGGGGAACAGGGTGTATGGCTACACCTTC.

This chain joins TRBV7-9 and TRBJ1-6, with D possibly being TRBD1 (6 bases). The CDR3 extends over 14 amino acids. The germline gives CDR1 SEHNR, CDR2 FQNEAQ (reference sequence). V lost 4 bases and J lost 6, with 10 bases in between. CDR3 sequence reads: CASSSGGFNSPLHF. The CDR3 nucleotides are TGTGCCAGCAGCTCGGGGGGCTTTAATTCACCCCTCCACTTT.

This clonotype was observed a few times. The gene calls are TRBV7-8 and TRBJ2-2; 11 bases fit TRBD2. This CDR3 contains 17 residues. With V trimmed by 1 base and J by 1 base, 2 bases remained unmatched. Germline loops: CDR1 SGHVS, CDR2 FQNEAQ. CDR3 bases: TGTGCCAGCAGCTTAGTACTAGCGGGAGAGAACACCGGGGAGCTGTTTTTT. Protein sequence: CASSLVLAGENTGELFF.

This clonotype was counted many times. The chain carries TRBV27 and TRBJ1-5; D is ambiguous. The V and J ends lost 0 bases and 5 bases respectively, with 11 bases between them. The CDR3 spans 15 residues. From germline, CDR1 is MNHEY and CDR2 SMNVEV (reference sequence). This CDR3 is CASSLSPGIHQPQHF. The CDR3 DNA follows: TGTGCCAGCAGTTTATCCCCCGGGATCCATCAGCCCCAGCATTTT.

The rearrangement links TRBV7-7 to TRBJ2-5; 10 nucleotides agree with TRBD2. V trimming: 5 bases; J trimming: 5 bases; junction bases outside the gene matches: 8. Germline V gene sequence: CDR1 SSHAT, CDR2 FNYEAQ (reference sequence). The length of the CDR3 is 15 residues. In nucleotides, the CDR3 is TGTGCCAGCAGCGGCCTAGCGGGAGATCGTGAGACCCAGTACTTC. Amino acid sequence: CASSGLAGDRETQYF.

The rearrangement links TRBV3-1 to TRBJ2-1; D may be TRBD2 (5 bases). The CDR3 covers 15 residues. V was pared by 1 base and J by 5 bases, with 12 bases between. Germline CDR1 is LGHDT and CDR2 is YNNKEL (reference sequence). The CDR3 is CASSQVSSIDNEQFF. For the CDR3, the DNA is TGTGCCAGCAGCCAAGTGTCTAGCATAGACAATGAGCAGTTCTTC.

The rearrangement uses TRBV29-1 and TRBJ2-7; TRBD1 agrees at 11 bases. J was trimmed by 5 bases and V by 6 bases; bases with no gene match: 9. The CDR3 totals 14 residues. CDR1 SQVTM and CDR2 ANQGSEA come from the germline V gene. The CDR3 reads CSVTRGQGAHEQYF. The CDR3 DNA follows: TGCAGCGTGACCAGAGGACAGGGGGCCCACGAGCAGTACTTC.

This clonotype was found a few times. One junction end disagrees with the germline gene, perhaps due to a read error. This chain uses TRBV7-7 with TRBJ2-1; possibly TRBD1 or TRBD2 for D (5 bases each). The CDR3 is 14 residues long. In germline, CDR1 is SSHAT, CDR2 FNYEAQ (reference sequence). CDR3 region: CASSPSRGSNEQFF. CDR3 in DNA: TGTGCTAGCAGCCCCTCGAGGGGAAGTAATGAGCAGTTCTTC.

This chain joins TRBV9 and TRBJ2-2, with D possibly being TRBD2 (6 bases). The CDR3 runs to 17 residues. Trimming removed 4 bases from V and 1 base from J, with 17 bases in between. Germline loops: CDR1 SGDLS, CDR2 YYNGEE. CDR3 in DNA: TGTGCCAGCAGCAGTAGAGGCGGGGTGGGGAACACCGGGGAGCTGTTTTTT. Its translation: CASSSRGGVGNTGELFF.

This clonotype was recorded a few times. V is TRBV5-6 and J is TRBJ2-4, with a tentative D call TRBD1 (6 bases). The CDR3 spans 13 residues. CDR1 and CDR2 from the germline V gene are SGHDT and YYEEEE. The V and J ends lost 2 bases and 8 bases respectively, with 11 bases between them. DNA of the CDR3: TGTGCCAGCAGCTTAGGACAGCTGGACATTCAGTACTTC. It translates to CASSLGQLDIQYF.

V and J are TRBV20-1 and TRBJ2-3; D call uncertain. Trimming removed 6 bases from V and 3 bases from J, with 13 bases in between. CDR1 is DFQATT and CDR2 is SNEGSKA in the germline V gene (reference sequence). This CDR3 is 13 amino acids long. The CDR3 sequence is CSAPQWSTDTQYF. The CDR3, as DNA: TGCAGTGCCCCCCAGTGGAGTACAGATACGCAGTATTTT.